The T cell receptor (beta chain) described here comes from a study of cytomegalovirus exposure and HLA in healthy donors. Study at large: The study's early data release held about 80 million unique TCRs from HLA-typed donors. Around 81% of 300 to 450 genotyped donors fell in the Caucasian-associated ancestry cluster.

The CDR3 loop spans 13 amino acids. CDR1 and CDR2 (germline): MNHEY, SMNVEV (reference sequence). V was shortened by 5 bases and J by 5 bases, with 12 bases between the two germline ends. Findings and caveats of the study: Researchers reported that a few CMV-associated chains were confirmed in vitro as CMV antigen-specific. Sequencing artifact likely explains a cluster of highly shared sequence variants.

This clone was observed a handful of times. Its target is unknown. The PCR employed 60 Vbeta primers together with 13 Jbeta primers. The repertoire was sequenced with immunoSEQ multiplex PCR; TCRdb's copy has only in-frame clones and lacks some. This sample has 90,000 to 130,000 clones, with roughly two thirds found just once. This receptor was identified in a woman aged 25-40 years in good health and CMV-seronegative. This rearrangement joins TRBV27 to TRBJ1-2; D is unresolved. The sample was PBMCs. CDR3 loop: CASSAPGEYGYTF. CDR3 nucleotide sequence: TGTGCCAGCAGTGCCCCCGGGGAGTATGGCTACACCTTC.